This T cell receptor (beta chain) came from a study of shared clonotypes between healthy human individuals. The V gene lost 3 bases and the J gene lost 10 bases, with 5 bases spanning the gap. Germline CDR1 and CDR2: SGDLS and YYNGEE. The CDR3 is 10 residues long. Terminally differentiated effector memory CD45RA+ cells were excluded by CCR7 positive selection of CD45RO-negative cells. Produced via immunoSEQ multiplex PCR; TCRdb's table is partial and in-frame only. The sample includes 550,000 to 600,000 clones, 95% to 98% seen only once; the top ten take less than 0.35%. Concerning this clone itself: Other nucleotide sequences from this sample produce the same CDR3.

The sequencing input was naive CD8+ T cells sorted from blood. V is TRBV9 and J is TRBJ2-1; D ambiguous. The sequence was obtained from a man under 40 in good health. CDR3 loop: CASSGAEQFF. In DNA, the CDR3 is TGTGCCAGCAGCGGTGCAGAGCAGTTCTTC. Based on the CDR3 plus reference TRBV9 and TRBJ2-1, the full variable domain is DSGVTQTPKHLITATGQRVTLRCSPRSGDLSVYWYQQSLDQGLQFLIQYYNGEERAKGNILERFSAQQFPDLHSELNLSSLELGDSALYFCASSGAEQFFGPGTRLTVL.